Here is one T cell receptor beta chain with its context. This CDR3 has 16 residues. The germline V gene encodes CDR1 MNHEY and CDR2 SVGEGT. V was clipped by 6 bases and J by 7 bases; unmatched bases: 17. This specimen comes from a study of regulatory T cells in long-lasting Graves disease. The time point: persistent/refractory GD, antithyroid drugs over 5 years with positive TRAb. The TCR library was prepared using RNA isolated from PBMCs. Arm-PCR of CDR3 regions and iRepertoire HTBI primers were used to build TCR beta libraries. TCRdb called the multiplex PCR reads again in MiXCR, with one record for every CDR3 protein. Of under 500,000 distinct CDR3 sequences in the sample, less than 25% were seen once.

This clonotype was obtained from a female donor with Graves disease. The sample in question was peripheral blood mononuclear cells (PBMCs), obtained when the disease was refractory, from a patient treated with antithyroid drugs. The chain combines TRBV6-2 or TRBV6-3 with TRBJ2-7; 8 bases map to TRBD2. The CDR3 loop is CASSLAEGTRDGEQYF. The CDR3 bases are TGTGCCAGCAGCCTAGCCGAAGGGACTAGGGACGGAGAGCAGTACTTC.